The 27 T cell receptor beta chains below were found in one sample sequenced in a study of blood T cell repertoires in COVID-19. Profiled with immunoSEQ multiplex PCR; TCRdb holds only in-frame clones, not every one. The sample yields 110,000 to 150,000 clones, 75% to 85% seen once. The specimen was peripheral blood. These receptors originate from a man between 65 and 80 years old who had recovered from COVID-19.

The CDR3 DNA follows: TGTGCCTGGACGGCCGTGGGGCCTAGGGGCGAGCAGTACTTC. Amino acids: CAWTAVGPRGEQYF. The chain couples TRBV30 to TRBJ2-7, with TRBD1 as a possible D gene (5 bases). Trimming took 4 bases from V and 6 from J, leaving 19 bases between them. Germline CDR1 is GTSNPN and CDR2 is SVGIG (reference sequence). The CDR3 spans 14 residues. The full variable domain, with the rest looked up from reference TRBV30 and TRBJ2-7, is SQTIHQWPATLVQPVGSPLSLECTVEGTSNPNLYWYRQAAGRGLQLLFYSVGIGQISSEVPQNLSASRPQDRQFILSSKKLLLSDSGFYLCAWTAVGPRGEQYFGPGTRLTVT.

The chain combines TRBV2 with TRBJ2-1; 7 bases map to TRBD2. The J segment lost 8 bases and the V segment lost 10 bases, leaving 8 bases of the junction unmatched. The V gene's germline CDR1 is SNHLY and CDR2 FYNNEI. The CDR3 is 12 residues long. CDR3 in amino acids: CATSRLAYEQFF. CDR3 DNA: TGTGCCACTTCCCGACTAGCCTATGAGCAGTTCTTC. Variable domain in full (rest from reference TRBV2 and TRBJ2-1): EPEVTQTPSHQVTQMGQEVILRCVPISNHLYFYWYRQILGQKVEFLVSFYNNEISEKSEIFDDQFSVERPDGSNFTLKIRSTKLEDSAMYFCATSRLAYEQFFGPGTRLTVL.

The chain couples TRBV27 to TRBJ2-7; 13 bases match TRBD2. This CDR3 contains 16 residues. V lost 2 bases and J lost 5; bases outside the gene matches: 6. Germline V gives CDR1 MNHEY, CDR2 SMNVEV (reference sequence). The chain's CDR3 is CASSLLGLAGVNEQYF. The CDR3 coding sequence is TGTGCCAGCAGTTTACTTGGACTAGCGGGAGTTAACGAGCAGTACTTC.

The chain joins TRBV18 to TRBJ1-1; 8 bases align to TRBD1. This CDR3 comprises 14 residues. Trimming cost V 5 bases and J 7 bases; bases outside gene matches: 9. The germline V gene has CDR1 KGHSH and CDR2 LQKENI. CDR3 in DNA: TGTGCCAGCTCAAAGGACAGGGAGGCTGGTGAAGCTTTCTTT. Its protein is CASSKDREAGEAFF.

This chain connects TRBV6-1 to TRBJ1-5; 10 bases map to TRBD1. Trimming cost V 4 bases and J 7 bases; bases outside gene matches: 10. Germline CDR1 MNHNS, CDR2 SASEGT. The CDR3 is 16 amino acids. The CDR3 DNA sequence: TGTGCCAGCAGTGGAAACCGACAGGGGGCGCGGCAGCCCCAGCATTTT. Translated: CASSGNRQGARQPQHF.

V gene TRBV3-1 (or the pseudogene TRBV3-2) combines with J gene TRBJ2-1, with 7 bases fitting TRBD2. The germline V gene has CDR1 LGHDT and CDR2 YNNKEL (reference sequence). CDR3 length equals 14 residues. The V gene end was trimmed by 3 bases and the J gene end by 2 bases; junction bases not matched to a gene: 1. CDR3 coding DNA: TGTGCCAGCAGCCAGCGGGAGACCTACAATGAGCAGTTCTTC. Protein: CASSQRETYNEQFF.

The CDR3 DNA sequence: TGTGCCAGTAGATTGACAGGGATTAGCACAGATACGCAGTATTTT. It is translated as CASRLTGISTDTQYF. The chain couples TRBV19 to TRBJ2-3, with 7 bases matching TRBD1. The CDR3 contains 15 residues. The V and J ends lost 6 bases and 0 bases, in that order; junction bases with no gene match: 6. CDR1 is LNHDA, CDR2 SQIVND, per germline (reference sequence). The variable domain in full, completed from reference TRBV19 and TRBJ2-3, reads DGGITQSPKYLFRKEGQNVTLSCEQNLNHDAMYWYRQDPGQGLRLIYYSQIVNDFQKGDIAEGYSVSREKKESFPLTVTSAQKNPTAFYLCASRLTGISTDTQYFGPGTRLTVL.

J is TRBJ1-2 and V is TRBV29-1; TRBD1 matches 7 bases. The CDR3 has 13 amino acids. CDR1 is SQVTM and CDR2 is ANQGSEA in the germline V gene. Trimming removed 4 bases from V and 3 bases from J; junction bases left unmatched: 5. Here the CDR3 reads CSVVKGADYGYTF. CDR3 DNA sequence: TGCAGCGTTGTGAAGGGGGCTGACTATGGCTACACCTTC.

DNA of the CDR3: TGTGCCAGCAGTTCCCTAGCGGGAGTCGGCAATGAGCAGTTCTTC. Encoded protein: CASSSLAGVGNEQFF. The chain combines TRBV7-9 with TRBJ2-1, with TRBD2 matching 10 bases. V dropped 6 bases and J dropped 6; count of bases not matched to a gene: 8. The CDR3 length is 15 residues. CDR1 SEHNR and CDR2 FQNEAQ come from the germline V gene (reference sequence).

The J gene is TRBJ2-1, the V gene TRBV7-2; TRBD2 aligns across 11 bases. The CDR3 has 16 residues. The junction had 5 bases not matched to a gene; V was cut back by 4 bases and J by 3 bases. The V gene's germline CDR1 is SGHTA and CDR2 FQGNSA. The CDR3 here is CASSSLAGAHYNEQFF. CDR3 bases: TGTGCCAGCAGCTCACTAGCGGGAGCCCACTACAATGAGCAGTTCTTC.

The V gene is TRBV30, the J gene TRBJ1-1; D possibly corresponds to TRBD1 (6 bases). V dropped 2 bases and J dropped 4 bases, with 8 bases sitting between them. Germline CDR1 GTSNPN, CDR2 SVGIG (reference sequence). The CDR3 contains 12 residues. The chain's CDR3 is CAWSRTVTEAFF. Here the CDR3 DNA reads TGTGCCTGGAGTCGGACAGTCACTGAAGCTTTCTTT. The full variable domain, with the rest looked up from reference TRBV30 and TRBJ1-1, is SQTIHQWPATLVQPVGSPLSLECTVEGTSNPNLYWYRQAAGRGLQLLFYSVGIGQISSEVPQNLSASRPQDRQFILSSKKLLLSDSGFYLCAWSRTVTEAFFGQGTRLTVV.

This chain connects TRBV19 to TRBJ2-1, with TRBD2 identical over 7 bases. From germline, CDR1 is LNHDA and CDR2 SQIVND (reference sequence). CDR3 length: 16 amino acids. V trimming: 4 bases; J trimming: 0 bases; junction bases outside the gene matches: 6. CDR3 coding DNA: TGTGCCAGTAGTAACGCGCGGGGGAGCTCCTACAATGAGCAGTTCTTC. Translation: CASSNARGSSYNEQFF.

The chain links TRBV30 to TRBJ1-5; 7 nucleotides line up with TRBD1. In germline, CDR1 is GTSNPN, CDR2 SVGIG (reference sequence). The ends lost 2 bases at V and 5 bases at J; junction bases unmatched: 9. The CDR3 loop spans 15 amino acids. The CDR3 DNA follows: TGTGCCTGGAGTCCACAGGGGTCGATATATCAGCCCCAGCATTTT. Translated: CAWSPQGSIYQPQHF.

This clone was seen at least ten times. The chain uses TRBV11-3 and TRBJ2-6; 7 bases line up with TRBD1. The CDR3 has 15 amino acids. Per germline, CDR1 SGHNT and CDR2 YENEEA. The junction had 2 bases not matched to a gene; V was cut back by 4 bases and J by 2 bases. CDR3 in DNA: TGTGCCAGCAGCTCGCAGGGGGCTGGGGCCAACGTCCTGACTTTC. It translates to CASSSQGAGANVLTF.

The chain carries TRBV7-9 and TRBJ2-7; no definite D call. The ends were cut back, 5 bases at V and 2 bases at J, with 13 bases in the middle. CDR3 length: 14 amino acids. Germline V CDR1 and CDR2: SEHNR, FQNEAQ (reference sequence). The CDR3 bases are TGTGCCAGCAGCGCCTTTGATAACACCTACGAGCAGTACTTC. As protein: CASSAFDNTYEQYF.

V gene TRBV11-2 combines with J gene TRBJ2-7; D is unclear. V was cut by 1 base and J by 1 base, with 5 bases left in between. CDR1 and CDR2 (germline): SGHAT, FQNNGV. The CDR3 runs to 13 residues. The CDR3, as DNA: TGTGCCAGCAGCTTAGGCAGATCCTACGAGCAGTACTTC. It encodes CASSLGRSYEQYF.

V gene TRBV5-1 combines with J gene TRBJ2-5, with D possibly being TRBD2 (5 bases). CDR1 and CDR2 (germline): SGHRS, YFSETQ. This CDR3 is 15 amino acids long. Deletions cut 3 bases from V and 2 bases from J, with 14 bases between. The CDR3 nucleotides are TGCGCCAGCAGCTCTCTGTCTAGCCCGCAAGAGACCCAGTACTTC. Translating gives CASSSLSSPQETQYF. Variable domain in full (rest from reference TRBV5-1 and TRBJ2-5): KAGVTQTPRYLIKTRGQQVTLSCSPISGHRSVSWYQQTPGQGLQFLFEYFSETQRNKGNFPGRFSGRQFSNSRSEMNVSTLELGDSALYLCASSSLSSPQETQYFGPGTRLLVL.

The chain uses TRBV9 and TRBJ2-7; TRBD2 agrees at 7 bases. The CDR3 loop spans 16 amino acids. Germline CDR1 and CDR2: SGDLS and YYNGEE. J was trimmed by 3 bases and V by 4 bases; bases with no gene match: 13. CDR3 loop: CASSFGRASSYYEQYF. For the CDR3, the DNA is TGTGCCAGCAGCTTTGGGAGGGCCTCCTCCTACTACGAGCAGTACTTC. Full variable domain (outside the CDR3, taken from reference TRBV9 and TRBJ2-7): DSGVTQTPKHLITATGQRVTLRCSPRSGDLSVYWYQQSLDQGLQFLIQYYNGEERAKGNILERFSAQQFPDLHSELNLSSLELGDSALYFCASSFGRASSYYEQYFGPGTRLTVT.

The DNA of the CDR3 is TGCGCCAGCAGCTTGGAGGTGGGGGACTCTGAAAAACTGTTTTTT. Amino acid sequence: CASSLEVGDSEKLFF. V is TRBV5-1 and J is TRBJ1-4; a possible D gene is TRBD1 (5 bases). Germline V gene sequence: CDR1 SGHRS, CDR2 YFSETQ. V gave up 0 bases and J gave up 7 bases, with 13 bases separating them. The CDR3 covers 15 residues. Complete variable domain (other parts from reference TRBV5-1 and TRBJ1-4): KAGVTQTPRYLIKTRGQQVTLSCSPISGHRSVSWYQQTPGQGLQFLFEYFSETQRNKGNFPGRFSGRQFSNSRSEMNVSTLELGDSALYLCASSLEVGDSEKLFFGSGTQLSVL.

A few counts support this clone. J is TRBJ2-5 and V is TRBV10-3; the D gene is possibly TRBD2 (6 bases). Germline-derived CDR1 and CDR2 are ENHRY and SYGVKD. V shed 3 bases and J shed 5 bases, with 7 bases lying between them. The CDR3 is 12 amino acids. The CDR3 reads CAISDGGETQYF. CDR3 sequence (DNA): TGTGCCATCAGTGACGGGGGTGAGACCCAGTACTTC.

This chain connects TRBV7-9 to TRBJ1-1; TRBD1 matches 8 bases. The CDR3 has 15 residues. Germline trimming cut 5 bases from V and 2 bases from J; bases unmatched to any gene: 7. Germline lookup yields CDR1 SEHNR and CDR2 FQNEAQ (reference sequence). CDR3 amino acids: CASSIHRGLNTEAFF. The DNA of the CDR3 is TGTGCCAGCAGCATACACAGGGGGTTAAACACTGAAGCTTTCTTT.

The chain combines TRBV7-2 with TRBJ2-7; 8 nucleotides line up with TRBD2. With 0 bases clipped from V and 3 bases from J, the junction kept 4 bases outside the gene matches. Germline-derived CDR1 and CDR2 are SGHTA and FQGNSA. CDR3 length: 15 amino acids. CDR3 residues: CASSLASSGSYEQYF. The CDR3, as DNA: TGTGCCAGCAGCTTAGCGTCCAGCGGGAGCTACGAGCAGTACTTC.

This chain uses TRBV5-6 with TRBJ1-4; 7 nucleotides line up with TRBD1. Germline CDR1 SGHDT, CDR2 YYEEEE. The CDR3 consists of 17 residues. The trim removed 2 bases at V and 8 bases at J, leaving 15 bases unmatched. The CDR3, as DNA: TGTGCCAGCAGCTTCTCACCCGTCACGACAGGGAAGGAAAAACTGTTTTTT. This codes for CASSFSPVTTGKEKLFF.

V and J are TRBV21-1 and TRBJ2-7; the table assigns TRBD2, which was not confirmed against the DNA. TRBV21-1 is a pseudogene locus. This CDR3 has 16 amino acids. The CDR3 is CASSILAGTFCYEQYF. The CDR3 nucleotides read TGTGCCAGCAGCATCCTAGCGGGAACCTTTTGCTACGAGCAGTACTTC.

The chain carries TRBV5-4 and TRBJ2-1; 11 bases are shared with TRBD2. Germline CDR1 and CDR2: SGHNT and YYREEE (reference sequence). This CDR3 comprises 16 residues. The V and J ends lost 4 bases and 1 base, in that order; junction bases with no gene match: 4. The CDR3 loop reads CASSALAGESYNEQFF. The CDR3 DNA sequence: TGTGCCAGCAGCGCACTAGCGGGGGAGTCCTACAATGAGCAGTTCTTC.

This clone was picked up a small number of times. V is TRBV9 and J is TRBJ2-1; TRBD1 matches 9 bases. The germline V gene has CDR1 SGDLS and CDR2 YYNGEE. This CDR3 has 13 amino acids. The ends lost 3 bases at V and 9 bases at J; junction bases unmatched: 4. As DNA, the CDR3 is TGTGCCAGCAGCGCCACAGGGGGCCGTGAGCAGTTCTTC. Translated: CASSATGGREQFF.

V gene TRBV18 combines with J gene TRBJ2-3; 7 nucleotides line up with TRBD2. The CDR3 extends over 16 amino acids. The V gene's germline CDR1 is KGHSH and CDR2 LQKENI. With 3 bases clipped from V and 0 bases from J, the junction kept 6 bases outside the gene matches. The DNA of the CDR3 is TGTGCCAGCTCACCCTGGGAGGGGTCGAGCACAGATACGCAGTATTTT. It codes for CASSPWEGSSTDTQYF.